The present T cell receptor (beta chain) was sequenced within a study of a mutant IDH1 vaccine in newly diagnosed glioma. Study-level points and caveats: Induction of immune responses by the vaccine occurred in roughly 93% of patients.

With regard to this clone: Its specificity is unknown.

The protocol was immunoSEQ multiplex PCR, while the TCRdb copy is restricted to in-frame clones and leaves out a portion. Found here are some 50,000 clones, about two thirds of them singletons; the top ten hold about 5%. Sample time point: week 47, end of study. Vaccinated patients received 300 ug of mutant IDH1 20-mer peptide per dose, with topical imiquimod. Each of the donors came in with new WHO grade 3 or 4 astrocytomas that were IDH1-mutant and ATRX-lost. The CDR3 has 15 residues. V lost 5 bases and J lost 2, with 12 bases in between. From germline, CDR1 is SEHNR and CDR2 FQNEAQ (reference sequence).

Sequencing used peripheral blood mononuclear cells (PBMCs), obtained from a glioma patient whose treatment included an IDH1 peptide vaccine. The chain employs TRBV7-9 and TRBJ2-2; D is undetermined. This TCR came from a man aged 40-49 years with glioma. Some clones in this sample may be carry-over from other donors' samples. The CDR3 loop is CASSPPTSNTGELFF. For the CDR3, the DNA is TGTGCCAGCAGCCCCCCTACCAGTAACACCGGGGAGCTGTTTTTT.